The T cell receptor beta chain described here comes from a study of shared clonotypes between healthy human individuals. Study-level points and caveats: Researchers found naive subsets generally carried larger estimated richness than memory subsets. Between a handful of donors, naive CD4 clonotypes were shared at a level of around 5.2%.

J lost 2 bases, V lost 5 bases, and 5 bases had no gene match. This CDR3 region has 15 residues. Germline-derived CDR1 and CDR2 are SNHLY and FYNNEI. A split of CD4+ cells into CD45RA+ naive and CD45RA-negative memory subsets was performed. Assay used: immunoSEQ multiplex PCR; TCRdb lists only in-frame clones, some missing. The data hold about 2.4 million clones, with roughly 93% observed a single time. Remarks on this clone: No antigen is known for it.

This receptor was obtained from a man in his late teens or twenties in good health. Some clones in this sample may be carry-over from other donors' samples. The V gene is TRBV2, the J gene TRBJ2-3, with 9 bases matching TRBD1. Sequencing was carried out using naive CD4+ T cells from PBMCs. Subset noted: CD45RA+ positively selected. This CDR3 is CASSRGTGPTDTQYF. DNA for the CDR3: TGTGCCAGCAGTCGAGGGACAGGGCCCACAGATACGCAGTATTTT.